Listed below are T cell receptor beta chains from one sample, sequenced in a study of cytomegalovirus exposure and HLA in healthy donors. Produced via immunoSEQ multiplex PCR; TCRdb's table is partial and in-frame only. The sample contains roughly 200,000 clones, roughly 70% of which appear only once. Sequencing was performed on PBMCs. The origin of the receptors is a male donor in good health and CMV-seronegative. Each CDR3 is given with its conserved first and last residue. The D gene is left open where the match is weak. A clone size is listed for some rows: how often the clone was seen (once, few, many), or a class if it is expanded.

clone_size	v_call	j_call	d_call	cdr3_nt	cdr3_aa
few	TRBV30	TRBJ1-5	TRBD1	TGTGCCTGGAGTGGAGGGACAGGAGGACGTAATCAGCCCCAGCATTTT	CAWSGGTGGRNQPQHF
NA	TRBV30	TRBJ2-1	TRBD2	TGTGCCTGGCGACAAGCGGGATTCTACAATGAGCAGTTCTTC	CAWRQAGFYNEQFF
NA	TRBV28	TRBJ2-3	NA	TGTGCCAGCAGTCTAAGCGGTTTTGAAGAAGATACGCAGTATTTT	CASSLSGFEEDTQYF
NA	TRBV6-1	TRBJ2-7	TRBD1	TGTGCCAGCAGTTCACAGGGGGTCTCCTACGAGCAGTACTTC	CASSSQGVSYEQYF
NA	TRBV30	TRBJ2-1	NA	TGTGCCTGGAGTGTACAATTGAATGAGCAGTTCTTC	CAWSVQLNEQFF
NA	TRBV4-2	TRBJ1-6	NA	TGTGCCAGCAGCGTTGACCGGCGGAGCTCCTATAATTCACCCCTCCACTTT	CASSVDRRSSYNSPLHF
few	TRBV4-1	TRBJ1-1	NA	TGCGCCAGCAGCCAAGAAAGGGGCCCTAACACTGAAGCTTTCTTT	CASSQERGPNTEAFF
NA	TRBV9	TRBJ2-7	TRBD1	TGTGCCAGCAGTTTTACAGGGGGCTCCTACGAGCAGTACTTC	CASSFTGGSYEQYF
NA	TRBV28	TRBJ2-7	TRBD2	TGTGCCGGTGGGGGAGGGGAGGACGAGCAGTACTTC	CAGGGGEDEQYF
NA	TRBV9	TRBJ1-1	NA	TGTGCCAGCAGCCCCAGGGCCCCATTGAACACTGAAGCTTTCTTT	CASSPRAPLNTEAFF
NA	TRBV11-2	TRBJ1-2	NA	TGTGCCAGCAGCTTAGGAGGGGGGGGTTATGGCTACACCTTC	CASSLGGGGYGYTF
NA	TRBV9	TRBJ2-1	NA	TGTGCCAGCAGCGTAGGAAACGGGGGCTACAATGAGCAGTTCTTC	CASSVGNGGYNEQFF
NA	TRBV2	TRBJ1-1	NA	TGTGCCAGCAGTGATGAGGGTCTGAACACTGAAGCTTTCTTT	CASSDEGLNTEAFF
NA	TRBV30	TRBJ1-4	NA	TGTGCCTGGAGTGTACCACCCGAGCGGGAAAAACTGTTTTTT	CAWSVPPEREKLFF
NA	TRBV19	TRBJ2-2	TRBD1	TGTGCCAGTAGTATAGATCAAGGGGGCGCGAACACCGGGGAGCTGTTTTTT	CASSIDQGGANTGELFF
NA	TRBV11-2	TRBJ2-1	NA	TGTGCCAGCATCCTTTACCCCCTAGGGGATGAGCAGTTCTTC	CASILYPLGDEQFF
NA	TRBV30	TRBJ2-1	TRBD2	TGTGCCTTTAGTGGGGGGGCCTACAATGAGCAGTTCTTC	CAFSGGAYNEQFF
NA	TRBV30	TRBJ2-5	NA	TGTGCCTGGAATAACTACCAAGAGACCCAGTACTTC	CAWNNYQETQYF
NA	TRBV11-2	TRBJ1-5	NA	TGTGCCAGCAGCCCGGCCGGCGGGGGGCGCGTCAATCAGCCCCAGCATTTT	CASSPAGGGRVNQPQHF
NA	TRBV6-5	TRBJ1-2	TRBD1	TGTGCCAGCAGTTACGAGGGGGCGGGTGGCTATGGCTACACCTTC	CASSYEGAGGYGYTF
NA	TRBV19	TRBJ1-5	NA	TGTGCCAGTAGTATCACGAGTCAGGGCAGCAATCAGCCCCAGCATTTT	CASSITSQGSNQPQHF
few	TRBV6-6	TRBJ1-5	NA	TGTGCCAGCAGTTACTCTACTGTTAGCAATCAGCCCCAGCATTTT	CASSYSTVSNQPQHF
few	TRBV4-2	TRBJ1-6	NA	TGTGCCAGCAGCCAAGTTGACCCCCAGGAACCCCTCCACTTT	CASSQVDPQEPLHF
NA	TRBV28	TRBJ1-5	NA	TGTGCCAGCAGCCGACAGGTTCAGCCCCAGCATTTT	CASSRQVQPQHF
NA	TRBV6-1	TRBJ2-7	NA	TGTGCCAGCAGTGAACAATACGAGCAGTACTTC	CASSEQYEQYF
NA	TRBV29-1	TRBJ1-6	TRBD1	TGCAGCGTTTGGACAGGGGGCCTGAATTCACCCCTCCACTTT	CSVWTGGLNSPLHF
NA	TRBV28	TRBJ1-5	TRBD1	TGTGCCAGCAGTTTATACCCGGACAGGGTCGCTCAGCCCCAGCATTTT	CASSLYPDRVAQPQHF
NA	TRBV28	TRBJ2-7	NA	TGTGCCAGCAGTCCACGTGCGGCGGTCTACGAGCAGTACTTC	CASSPRAAVYEQYF
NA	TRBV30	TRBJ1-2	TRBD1	TGTGCCTGGAGTGTGTGGACAGGGGCGGTCGACACCTTC	CAWSVWTGAVDTF
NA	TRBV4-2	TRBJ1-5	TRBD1	TGTGCCAGCAGCCAAGGGACAGGGGCGGGTCAGCCCCAGCATTTT	CASSQGTGAGQPQHF
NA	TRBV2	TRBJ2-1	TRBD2	TGTGCCAGCAGTGGTTTCGGCGGGAGCTCCTACAATGAGCAGTTCTTC	CASSGFGGSSYNEQFF
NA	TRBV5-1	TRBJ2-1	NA	TGCGCCAGCAGCTTGGCCGGGGGGCAGTACAATGAGCAGTTCTTC	CASSLAGGQYNEQFF
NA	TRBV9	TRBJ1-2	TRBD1	TGTGCCAGCAGCGTAGTCCCCCCGGACAGGGGCGATGGCTACACCTTC	CASSVVPPDRGDGYTF
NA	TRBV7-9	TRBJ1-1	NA	TGTTCCAGCAGAGCCCGGGACACGAGCACTGAAGCTTTCTTT	CSSRARDTSTEAFF
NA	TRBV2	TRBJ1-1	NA	TGTGCCAGCTCGGTCGCTCGTCTTGAAGCTTTCTTT	CASSVARLEAFF
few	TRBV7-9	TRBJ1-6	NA	TGTGCCAGCAGCTTGGGGACTGGAGGTTCACCCCTCCACTTT	CASSLGTGGSPLHF
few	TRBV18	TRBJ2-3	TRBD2	TGTGCCAGCTCACCAAGTTTAGCGGGGACAGATACGCAGTATTTT	CASSPSLAGTDTQYF
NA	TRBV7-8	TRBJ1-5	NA	TGTGCCAGCAGCTTACACGGGGGACAGCCCCAGCATTTT	CASSLHGGQPQHF
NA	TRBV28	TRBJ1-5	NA	TGTGCCAGCAGTTTAACAGGTGCCTGGGCCCAGCATTTT	CASSLTGAWAQHF
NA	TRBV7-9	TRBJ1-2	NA	TGTTCCAGCAGTGGACTCGACTATGGCTACACCTTC	CSSSGLDYGYTF
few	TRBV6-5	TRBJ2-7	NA	TGTGCCAGCAGTCACTCCTACGAGCAGTACTTC	CASSHSYEQYF
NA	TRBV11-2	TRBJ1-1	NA	TGTGCCAGCAGCGTTCAGGGGACTGAAGCTTTCTTT	CASSVQGTEAFF
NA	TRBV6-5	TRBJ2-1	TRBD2	TGTGCCACCTACGAGCGGGAGGGCAACAATGAGCAGTTCTTC	CATYEREGNNEQFF
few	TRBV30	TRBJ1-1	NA	TGTGCCTGGAGCGTGCGGGGGTCGACTGAAGCTTTCTTT	CAWSVRGSTEAFF
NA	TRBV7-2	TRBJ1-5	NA	TGTGCCAGCAGCCCCTATAGCAATCAGCCCCAGCATTTT	CASSPYSNQPQHF
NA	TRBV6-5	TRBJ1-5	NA	TGTGCCAGCAGTGGGGGCTCGGGTTGGGGTCAGCCCCAGCATTTT	CASSGGSGWGQPQHF
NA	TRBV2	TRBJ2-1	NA	TGTGCCAGCAGTGAAAGCGTGGAGGGAGGCCCGACCTACAATGAGCAGTTCTTC	CASSESVEGGPTYNEQFF
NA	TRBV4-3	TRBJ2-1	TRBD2	TGCGCCAGCAGCTCGGGAGGGCCTCTGAATGAGCAGTTCTTC	CASSSGGPLNEQFF
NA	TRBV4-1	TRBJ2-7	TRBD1	TGCGCCAGCAGCCAAGAGCCCCTAGTGACAGGGGGCTACGAGCAGTACTTC	CASSQEPLVTGGYEQYF
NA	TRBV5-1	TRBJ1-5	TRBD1	TGCGCCAGCAGCTTTTCAGGGGGCGGTCAGCCCCAGCATTTT	CASSFSGGGQPQHF
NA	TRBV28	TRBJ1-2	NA	TGTGCCAGCAGTTTGAGGGGGTATGGCTACACCTTC	CASSLRGYGYTF
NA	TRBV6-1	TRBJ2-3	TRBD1	TGTGCCAGCAGTGAATTTTCGACAGGGAACACAGATACGCAGTATTTT	CASSEFSTGNTDTQYF
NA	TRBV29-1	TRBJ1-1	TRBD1	TGCAGCGTGGAGACAGGGGGACGGACCATGAACACTGAAGCTTTCTTT	CSVETGGRTMNTEAFF
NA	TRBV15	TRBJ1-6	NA	TGTGCCACCAGCGTTCGACAGGAGAATAATTCACCCCTCCACTTT	CATSVRQENNSPLHF
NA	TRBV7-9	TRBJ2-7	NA	TGTTCCAGCAGCCCATTTGAAGCCTTCGGCGAGCAGTACTTC	CSSSPFEAFGEQYF
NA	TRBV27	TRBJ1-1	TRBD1	TGTGCCAGCAGCATACAGGGGGGAGGGTTTGCTTTCTTT	CASSIQGGGFAFF
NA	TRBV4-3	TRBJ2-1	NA	TGCGCCAGCAGCCAAGATTTCCTTACAGGGACCTACAATGAGCAGTTCTTC	CASSQDFLTGTYNEQFF
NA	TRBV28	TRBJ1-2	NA	TGTGCCAGCAGTCCGTACACCCACTATGGCTACACCTTC	CASSPYTHYGYTF
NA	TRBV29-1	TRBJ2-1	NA	TGCAGCGTTGAAGATCTGTCAGCCTACAATGAGCAGTTCTTC	CSVEDLSAYNEQFF
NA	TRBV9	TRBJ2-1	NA	TGTGCCAGCAGCGTAGGGGCGAATGAGCAGTTCTTC	CASSVGANEQFF